Listed below are T cell receptor beta chains from one sample, sequenced in a study of blood T cells in healthy people across ages. In TCRdb, the 5' RACE reads were re-called with MiXCR into one record per CDR3 protein. The sample carries hundreds of thousands of distinct CDR3 sequences, 27% recorded once. The same sample was also studied in work on T cells of mothers and their children.

Sequenced input: blood. The source is a boy between 2 and 10 years old in good health. Each CDR3 is given with its conserved first and last residue. D genes are given only for firm matches. Size is omitted from some rows. Given values are once, few, many or a class for expanded clones.

d_call clone_size j_call v_call cdr3_aa cdr3_nt
TRBD1 - TRBJ2-1 TRBV10-3 CAISEAGTGLPLEQFF TGTGCCATCAGTGAGGCCGGGACAGGGCTGCCCCTTGAGCAGTTCTTC
TRBD2 few TRBJ2-3 TRBV7-3 CASSSAGGPTDTQYF TGTGCCAGCTCCAGCGCGGGGGGGCCGACAGATACGCAGTATTTT
TRBD1 few TRBJ2-4 TRBV20-1 CSARDSLKNIQYF TGCAGTGCCCGGGACAGTTTAAAAAACATTCAGTACTTC
TRBD2 - TRBJ2-3 TRBV29-1 CSASLAVGADTQYF TGCAGCGCCTCCCTAGCGGTAGGGGCAGATACGCAGTATTTT
- - TRBJ1-2 TRBV4-3 CASSQDLADTNRFGYTF TGCGCCAGCAGCCAAGATCTAGCCGACACAAACAGGTTTGGCTACACCTTC
- - TRBJ1-4 TRBV25-1 CASSGTGGLNEKLFF TGTGCCAGCAGTGGCACGGGGGGCCTTAATGAAAAACTGTTTTTT
TRBD1 - TRBJ1-2 TRBV27 CASSPGQGLDGYTF TGTGCCAGCAGTCCGGGACAGGGTCTTGATGGCTACACCTTC
- - TRBJ2-7 TRBV20-1 CSARASDTLTYEQYF TGCAGTGCTAGAGCAAGTGACACCCTAACCTACGAGCAGTACTTC
TRBD2 - TRBJ2-1 TRBV2 CASRGSAGGSYNEQFF TGTGCCAGCAGGGGATCAGCGGGGGGCTCCTACAATGAGCAGTTCTTC
- few TRBJ2-7 TRBV10-3 CAISLGGREQYF TGTGCCATCAGTTTGGGCGGGCGCGAGCAGTACTTC
- few TRBJ1-2 TRBV18 CASSRRAEAGYTF TGTGCCAGCTCACGCCGGGCAGAGGCAGGCTACACCTTC
- - TRBJ2-1 TRBV7-2 CASSPHYGSSYNEQFF TGTGCCAGCAGCCCGCACTATGGCAGCTCCTACAATGAGCAGTTCTTC
- few TRBJ1-4 TRBV4-1 CASSLRWSNEKLFF TGCGCCAGCAGCCTCCGGTGGTCTAATGAAAAACTGTTTTTT
- few TRBJ1-2 TRBV7-9 CASSQNSGLGNYDYTF TGTGCCAGCAGCCAAAACTCTGGGCTAGGCAACTATGACTACACCTTC
- - TRBJ2-1 TRBV30 CAWSSGPNEQFF TGTGCCTGGAGCTCCGGACCGAATGAGCAGTTCTTC
- - TRBJ2-3 TRBV5-1 CASSLVAGANTDTQYF TGCGCCAGCAGCTTGGTTGCGGGGGCTAACACAGATACGCAGTATTTT
- - TRBJ2-5 TRBV5-1 CASSAQEETQYF TGCGCCAGCAGCGCCCAGGAGGAGACCCAGTACTTC
- few TRBJ2-4 TRBV27 CASSPKNRVVKNIQYF TGTGCCAGCAGTCCCAAAAACAGGGTGGTCAAAAACATTCAGTACTTC
- few TRBJ2-1 TRBV6-2/TRBV6-3 CASSVGPPGSYNEQFF TGTGCCAGCAGCGTAGGACCTCCGGGGTCCTACAATGAGCAGTTCTTC
TRBD2 - TRBJ2-2 TRBV5-1 CASRTSGTGELFF TGCGCCAGCCGAACTAGCGGCACCGGGGAGCTGTTTTTT
- - TRBJ2-5 TRBV6-1 CASSETRGTGETQYF TGTGCCAGCAGTGAAACGCGGGGCACGGGCGAGACCCAGTACTTC
- - TRBJ2-1 TRBV20-1 CSARADRGHDEQFF TGCAGTGCTAGAGCCGATCGGGGGCACGATGAGCAGTTCTTC
- - TRBJ1-1 TRBV3-1 CASSRHKGRAFF TGTGCCAGCAGCCGCCATAAGGGCCGGGCTTTCTTT
TRBD1 few TRBJ2-1 TRBV20-1 CSAKTGAEQFF TGCAGTGCTAAGACAGGGGCGGAGCAGTTCTTC
TRBD1 - TRBJ2-7 TRBV5-1 CASSWTGPDNEQYF TGCGCCAGCAGCTGGACAGGGCCTGACAACGAGCAGTACTTC
- - TRBJ1-6 TRBV3-1 CASSHRDYNSPLHF TGTGCCAGCAGCCACCGGGACTATAATTCACCCCTCCACTTT
TRBD1 - TRBJ1-2 TRBV6-5 CASKRSGGLHYGYTF TGTGCCAGCAAAAGGTCAGGGGGCCTTCACTATGGCTACACCTTC
- - TRBJ2-4 TRBV27 CASSPTLAKNTQYF TGTGCCAGCAGTCCAACCCTAGCCAAAAACACTCAGTACTTC
- few TRBJ1-5 TRBV12-3/TRBV12-4 CASSRGGASNQPQHF TGTGCCAGCAGTCGTGGGGGGGCTAGCAATCAGCCCCAGCATTTT
TRBD2 few TRBJ2-3 TRBV5-1 CASSLLSLTSGSEQYF TGCGCCAGCAGCTTGTTATCTCTAACTAGCGGGAGTGAGCAGTATTTT
- - TRBJ2-3 TRBV6-1 CASSEDRGSDTQYF TGTGCCAGCAGTGAAGATCGGGGATCCGATACGCAGTATTTT
- few TRBJ2-1 TRBV6-6 CASEGAIREQFF TGTGCCAGCGAAGGAGCAATAAGAGAGCAGTTCTTC
- few TRBJ2-5 TRBV5-1 CASSLAGERETQYF TGCGCCAGCAGCTTGGCGGGGGAGAGGGAGACCCAGTACTTC
- few TRBJ2-3 TRBV5-1 CASSSTPGTGGTTDTQYF TGCGCCAGCAGCTCAACGCCCGGGACTGGAGGCACCACAGATACGCAGTATTTT
- - TRBJ1-1 TRBV29-1 CSVQGLWTNTEAFF TGCAGCGTTCAGGGGCTTTGGACGAACACTGAAGCTTTCTTT
TRBD2 - TRBJ2-5 TRBV6-5 CASSFGASGTTTFQKTQYF TGTGCCAGCAGTTTCGGGGCTAGCGGGACAACGACGTTCCAAAAGACCCAGTACTTC
- few TRBJ1-1 TRBV6-7 CASRLQGTEAFF TGTGCCAGCAGGTTACAGGGAACTGAAGCTTTCTTT
TRBD2 few TRBJ2-1 TRBV13 CASSFGTSGSRGNEQFF TGTGCCAGCAGCTTTGGGACTAGCGGGAGTCGGGGCAATGAGCAGTTCTTC
- - TRBJ2-2 TRBV2 CASNAQGANTGELFF TGTGCCAGCAACGCACAGGGTGCGAACACCGGGGAGCTGTTTTTT
- - TRBJ2-1 TRBV6-2/TRBV6-3 CASSIHTNEQFF TGTGCCAGCAGTATCCACACCAATGAGCAGTTCTTC
- - TRBJ1-5 TRBV19 CASSVQAPRRQPQHF TGTGCCAGTAGTGTACAGGCTCCCCGGCGTCAGCCCCAGCATTTT
TRBD2 - TRBJ2-7 TRBV10-3 CAISESLPSGRSYEQYF TGTGCCATCAGTGAGTCGTTGCCTAGCGGGAGGTCCTACGAGCAGTACTTC
TRBD1 - TRBJ1-2 TRBV12-3/TRBV12-4 CASRKTGTAYGYTF TGTGCCAGCAGAAAAACGGGGACAGCCTATGGCTACACCTTC
TRBD1 few TRBJ2-5 TRBV5-1 CASSWRTGGGETQYF TGCGCCAGCAGCTGGAGGACAGGGGGCGGGGAGACCCAGTACTTC
- - TRBJ2-1 TRBV9 CASSVPGTGGVGLAGNYNEQFF TGTGCCAGCAGCGTCCCGGGGACAGGGGGCGTAGGACTAGCGGGGAATTACAATGAGCAGTTCTTC
- - TRBJ1-3 TRBV29-1 CSVDPLSIASGNTIYF TGCAGCGTTGATCCTCTGTCGATTGCCTCTGGAAACACCATATATTTT
- - TRBJ2-1 TRBV29-1 CSADLAVKGRDEQFF TGCAGCGCCGATCTCGCGGTCAAGGGGCGGGATGAGCAGTTCTTC
TRBD2 - TRBJ2-3 TRBV5-1 CASSLGGLAMADTQYF TGCGCCAGCAGCTTGGGGGGACTAGCGATGGCAGATACGCAGTATTTT
TRBD2 - TRBJ2-7 TRBV4-1 CASSPGLAGNEQYF TGCGCCAGCAGCCCAGGACTAGCGGGAAACGAGCAGTACTTC
- - TRBJ2-5 TRBV4-1 CASSQDSTWGTQYF TGCGCCAGCAGCCAAGATTCGACTTGGGGGACCCAGTACTTC
- - TRBJ2-5 TRBV25-1 CASSESYETQYF TGTGCCAGCAGTGAATCTTACGAGACCCAGTACTTC